This TCR beta chain was found in a study of somatic mutations in cytotoxic T cells in rheumatoid arthritis. The repertoire was sequenced with immunoSEQ multiplex PCR; TCRdb's copy has only in-frame clones and lacks some. The data show approximately 3,700 clones, with less than 85% seen just once and 65% to 70% held by the top ten. This clone was counted a few times. The clonotype comes from a man aged 40-49 years with rheumatoid arthritis. Sequencing input: CD8+ T cells sorted from blood.

In nucleotides, the CDR3 is TGTGCCAGCAGCGTAGGCGGGGGGCGCAATGAGCAGTTCTTC. This sequence encodes CASSVGGGRNEQFF. V and J are TRBV9 and TRBJ2-1; 8 nucleotides align to TRBD2. This CDR3 spans 14 amino acids. The trim removed 0 bases at V and 6 bases at J, leaving 2 bases unmatched. Germline CDR1 and CDR2: SGDLS and YYNGEE.